What follows is one T cell receptor (beta chain) and its context. It lacks a known antigen. No much larger clone is present one base from it, and per-base qualities are unavailable. These data belong to a study of shared clonotypes between healthy human individuals (TCRdb year 2020). Describing the broader study: Three men and a couple of women, aged 18 to 49 years, made up the cohort. To estimate repertoire size and how much clonotype sharing occurs between individuals, the study deeply sequenced the blood TCR repertoires of roughly 5 healthy adults. Leukapheresis yielded between about 0.94 and 10 billion PBMCs per donor. For each donor, CD4 naive and CD4 memory were each given three plates, CD8 naive was given two plates, and CD8 memory was given one plate. Libraries were prepared and TCR repertoires were sequenced by different laboratories using diverse techniques, in order to increase sequencing depth and limit assay-specific biases.

A distance of 15 bases separates the germline ends of V and J, which lose 2 bases and 3 bases respectively. For CDR1 and CDR2, the germline V gene lists MNHEY and SVGAGI. From the cysteine up to the phenylalanine, the CDR3 has a length of 16 residues. Only CDR3 DNA is held: 48 bases, read in frame from base 1. Using the deep immunoSEQ assay, multiplex PCR amplified TCR CDR3 regions from genomic DNA. Genomic DNA extracted from each cell subset was distributed evenly over all wells of several immunoSEQ 96-well plates, and each plate served as one replicate. For sorted subsets, roughly 200 ng of genomic DNA, equivalent to some 33,000 T cell genomes, went into each replicate PCR. Purified libraries were measured with a Qubit 3.0 fluorometer, size-checked on a Bioanalyzer 2100, and measured again with the KAPA Library Quantification kit. A separate single-read 150-cycle Illumina NextSeq 550 flow cell was used to sequence each immunoSEQ 96-well plate. The study's processing was this. The immunoSEQ output contained only junctional sequences without quality scores, so filtering could not match that applied to full-length reads. Sequences were annotated with PyIR, a Python wrapper for IgBLAST v1.9, using IMGT germline references to assign V/J genes and CDR3. Reads with weak V/J assignments (E-value above 1e-6), missing CDR3, stop codons, out-of-frame junctions, or ambiguous translated residues were removed. V3J clonotypes were defined as sequences sharing an identical inferred V gene, J gene, and CDR3 amino acid sequence. Percentage overlap between repertoires was calculated by dividing the number of shared unique clonotypes by the size of the smaller repertoire. Richness of each repertoire was evaluated using RTK rarefaction, the Chao1 estimator, and Recon v2.1 estimates of unobserved clonotypes. OLGA was used to compute generation probabilities for all TCRbeta clonotypes that the gDNA method yielded from a handful of donors. TCRdb obtained this table from immuneACCESS and retained in-frame rearrangements with V and J assigned. These tables miss some clones; where compared with another copy, unresolved V genes account for less than half of the shortfall, and the remainder is unexplained. V, J and clone size are those of that table, while D and trimming were read from the DNA. Across this sample there are 2,500,000 or so clones, with less than 95% seen only once. The biggest ten clones account for around 0.38% of the sample.

The paper as a whole reports these results and caveats: Across several donors, 4.5% to 6.5% of naive CD4, 3.5% of naive CD8, approximately 2.5% of memory CD4, and 0.4% to 0.45% of memory CD8 clonotypes were shared. The genetic and exposure-history diversity represented was limited by the small number of donors. Higher generation probabilities were observed for clonotypes shared by all four sorted-subset donors than for non-shared clonotypes. Incomplete sequencing was indicated by rarefaction of sorted-subset datasets, despite the large sequencing depth. Naive subsets generally had larger estimated clonotype richness than memory subsets. Pairwise subsampling led to the expectation that sequencing depth would affect the degree of clonotype sharing among donors. Sampling was restricted to blood, and TCR repertoires in tissue are likely to differ from TCR repertoires in blood.

Healthy HIV-negative adults with no recently reported acute infections or vaccinations were included as donors. Every donor was a Caucasian adult living in Nashville, Tennessee, USA. CD4+ T cells were enriched through magnetic negative selection, after which naive cells were positively selected on CD45RA and the remaining negative fraction served as the memory subset. Blood was obtained by leukapheresis, after which PBMCs were separated by Ficoll-Histopaque density gradient centrifugation and cryopreserved in liquid nitrogen vapor phase. Purity and quantity of every magnetically sorted T cell population were checked by analytical flow cytometry. Genomic DNA was isolated from every sorted fraction and measured by UV absorbance on a Nanodrop 2000c.

The sequence joins TRBV6-5 to TRBJ2-3; perhaps TRBD2 is the D gene, with 6 bases matching. The sequence was collected from a man younger than 35 in good health. Some clones in this sample may be carry-over from other donors' samples. Sequenced: naive CD4+ T cells from PBMCs. The cell subset or site tag for this specimen amounts to: CD45RA+ positively selected. The DNA sequence is given as TGTGCCAGCAGTTACGGAGGCTCTAGCGCGACAGATACGCAGTATTTT. It translates to CASSYGGSSATDTQYF.